A selection of T cell receptor beta chains follows, all from one sample in a study of T-cell memory formation after mild COVID-19. TCRdb called the 5' RACE reads again in MiXCR, with one record for every CDR3 protein. The sample lists roughly 310,000 distinct CDR3 sequences; about 15% were seen once. Sequenced input: PBMCs or a T cell subset sorted from them (not recorded which). These TCRs come from a man younger than 35 who had mild COVID-19 (a few samples of this study predate the infection). Cell type and time point are not known. Both conserved end residues are part of each CDR3. D genes are given only for firm matches. Some rows mark clone size as missing; the rest say once, few, many or name a class of expanded clone.

v_gene: TRBV12-5
j_gene: TRBJ1-5
d_gene: NA
abundance: NA
len: 16
CDR3nt: TGTGCTAGTGGTTTGGTACAGAAGATCGGCAATCAGCCCCAGCATTTT
CDR3aa: CASGLVQKIGNQPQHF

v_gene: TRBV4-1
j_gene: TRBJ1-2
d_gene: NA
abundance: few
len: 17
CDR3nt: TGCGCCAGCAGCCAAGACCCAGAACAGGTGCCAAACTATGGCTACACCTTC
CDR3aa: CASSQDPEQVPNYGYTF

v_gene: TRBV25-1
j_gene: TRBJ2-6
d_gene: TRBD1
abundance: NA
len: 17
CDR3nt: TGTGCCAGCAGTGTCGGGACAGGGAAGGCTGGGGCCAACGTCCTGACTTTC
CDR3aa: CASSVGTGKAGANVLTF

v_gene: TRBV20-1
j_gene: TRBJ2-1
d_gene: NA
abundance: NA
len: 13
CDR3nt: TGCAGTGCAGGGACTGATACCTACAATGAGCAGTTCTTC
CDR3aa: CSAGTDTYNEQFF

v_gene: TRBV7-2
j_gene: TRBJ1-1
d_gene: NA
abundance: many
len: 17
CDR3nt: TGTGCCAGCAGCTCAGGCTTGGGGTACGCAGGGAACACTGAAGCTTTCTTT
CDR3aa: CASSSGLGYAGNTEAFF

v_gene: TRBV19
j_gene: TRBJ2-5
d_gene: NA
abundance: NA
len: 14
CDR3nt: TGTGCCAGTAGTCCCCTCGCCTCGGCGGAGACCCAGTACTTC
CDR3aa: CASSPLASAETQYF

v_gene: TRBV7-9
j_gene: TRBJ1-1
d_gene: NA
abundance: NA
len: 13
CDR3nt: TGTGCCAGCAGAGGACGGATGAACACTGAAGCTTTCTTT
CDR3aa: CASRGRMNTEAFF

v_gene: TRBV7-3
j_gene: TRBJ2-4
d_gene: TRBD1
abundance: many
len: 15
CDR3nt: TGTGCCAGCAGCTTAGGTGCGGAACAGGGGAACATTCAGTACTTC
CDR3aa: CASSLGAEQGNIQYF

v_gene: TRBV7-2
j_gene: TRBJ2-5
d_gene: NA
abundance: few
len: 13
CDR3nt: TGTGCCAGCAGCCCCAGGGTTTTGGAGACCCAGTACTTC
CDR3aa: CASSPRVLETQYF

v_gene: TRBV5-6
j_gene: TRBJ2-1
d_gene: NA
abundance: few
len: 13
CDR3nt: TGTGCCAGCAGCTTGTCCCATCACAATGAGCAGTTCTTC
CDR3aa: CASSLSHHNEQFF

v_gene: TRBV4-1
j_gene: TRBJ1-5
d_gene: TRBD1
abundance: NA
len: 16
CDR3nt: TGCGCCAGCAGCCAGCCAGACAGGGGACGAAATCAGCCCCAGCATTTT
CDR3aa: CASSQPDRGRNQPQHF

v_gene: TRBV7-9
j_gene: TRBJ2-7
d_gene: NA
abundance: few
len: 14
CDR3nt: TGTGCCAGCAGCTTTTGGGGGCCCCCCTACGAGCAGTACTTC
CDR3aa: CASSFWGPPYEQYF

v_gene: TRBV7-2
j_gene: TRBJ2-4
d_gene: NA
abundance: NA
len: 15
CDR3nt: TGTGCCAGCAGCTTCCAAGGGCTAGCCAAAAACATTCAGTACTTC
CDR3aa: CASSFQGLAKNIQYF

v_gene: TRBV2
j_gene: TRBJ1-5
d_gene: TRBD1
abundance: NA
len: 18
CDR3nt: TGTGCCAGCGGAAACCCCCGGGACAGGACATATAGCAATCAGCCCCAGCATTTT
CDR3aa: CASGNPRDRTYSNQPQHF

v_gene: TRBV4-3
j_gene: TRBJ2-5
d_gene: NA
abundance: NA
len: 16
CDR3nt: TGCGCCAGCAGCCCCCAACCGACAGGGAGGCGAGAGACCCAGTACTTC
CDR3aa: CASSPQPTGRRETQYF

v_gene: TRBV7-9
j_gene: TRBJ2-4
d_gene: NA
abundance: NA
len: 15
CDR3nt: TGTGCCAGCGATCAGAGAGTCCTAGCCAAAAACATTCAGTACTTC
CDR3aa: CASDQRVLAKNIQYF

v_gene: TRBV2
j_gene: TRBJ2-5
d_gene: TRBD2
abundance: few
len: 14
CDR3nt: TGTGCCAGCACCGCGACTAGCGGGGGTGAGACCCAGTACTTC
CDR3aa: CASTATSGGETQYF

v_gene: TRBV7-6
j_gene: TRBJ1-4
d_gene: NA
abundance: NA
len: 14
CDR3nt: TGTGCCAGCAGCCGGTTCGGGGGTAATGAAAAACTGTTTTTT
CDR3aa: CASSRFGGNEKLFF

v_gene: TRBV29-1
j_gene: TRBJ1-3
d_gene: TRBD1
abundance: few
len: 15
CDR3nt: TGCAGCGTTGACGGGACAGGGGGCAGAGGAAACACCATATATTTT
CDR3aa: CSVDGTGGRGNTIYF

v_gene: TRBV4-1
j_gene: TRBJ2-7
d_gene: NA
abundance: NA
len: 15
CDR3nt: TGCGCCAGCAGCCAAGGACGGGCAAACTCCTACGAGCAGTACTTC
CDR3aa: CASSQGRANSYEQYF

v_gene: TRBV29-1
j_gene: TRBJ2-3
d_gene: TRBD1
abundance: NA
len: 15
CDR3nt: TGCAGCGTTGAAGATGTAAGGGGGCGTCCAGATACGCAGTATTTT
CDR3aa: CSVEDVRGRPDTQYF

v_gene: TRBV5-1
j_gene: TRBJ2-1
d_gene: TRBD2
abundance: NA
len: 16
CDR3nt: TGCGCCAGCAGCTTGGCGACTAGCAGATCCTACAATGAGCAGTTCTTC
CDR3aa: CASSLATSRSYNEQFF

v_gene: TRBV24-1
j_gene: TRBJ2-5
d_gene: TRBD2
abundance: few
len: 16
CDR3nt: TGTGCCACCAGTGACCCCACTAGCGGGGGAGGAGAGACCCAGTACTTC
CDR3aa: CATSDPTSGGGETQYF

v_gene: TRBV2
j_gene: TRBJ1-3
d_gene: NA
abundance: NA
len: 16
CDR3nt: TGTGCCAGCCAGGGGCAGGGGCGTCAGCCTGGAAACACCATATATTTT
CDR3aa: CASQGQGRQPGNTIYF

v_gene: TRBV30
j_gene: TRBJ2-5
d_gene: NA
abundance: NA
len: 14
CDR3nt: TGTGCCTGGAGTGGAGACCGTGCTGTTGAGACCCAGTACTTC
CDR3aa: CAWSGDRAVETQYF

v_gene: TRBV12-3/TRBV12-4
j_gene: TRBJ2-1
d_gene: NA
abundance: few
len: 13
CDR3nt: TGTGCCAGCAGTTTAGGGGCTTTCAAGAAGCAGTTCTTC
CDR3aa: CASSLGAFKKQFF

v_gene: TRBV7-3
j_gene: TRBJ2-1
d_gene: TRBD1
abundance: NA
len: 14
CDR3nt: TGTGCCAGCTCCGCGGACAGGGGCTACAATGAGCAGTTCTTC
CDR3aa: CASSADRGYNEQFF

v_gene: TRBV2
j_gene: TRBJ1-1
d_gene: NA
abundance: once
len: 14
CDR3nt: TGTGCCAGCAGTGTTGGGGGGAGGAACACTGAAGCTTTCTTT
CDR3aa: CASSVGGRNTEAFF

v_gene: TRBV20-1
j_gene: TRBJ2-3
d_gene: NA
abundance: many
len: 13
CDR3nt: TGCAGTGCTGGGGGACCGGGGACAGATACGCAGTATTTT
CDR3aa: CSAGGPGTDTQYF